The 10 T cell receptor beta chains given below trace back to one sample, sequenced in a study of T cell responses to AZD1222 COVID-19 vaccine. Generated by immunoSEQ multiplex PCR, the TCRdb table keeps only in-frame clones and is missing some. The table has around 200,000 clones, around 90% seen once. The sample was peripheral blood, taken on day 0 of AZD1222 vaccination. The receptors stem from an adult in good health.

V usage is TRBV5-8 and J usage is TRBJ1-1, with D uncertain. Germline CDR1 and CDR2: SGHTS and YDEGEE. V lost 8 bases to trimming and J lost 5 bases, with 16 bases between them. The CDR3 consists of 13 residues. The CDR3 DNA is TGTGCCAGTCTAAGGAGGAGTGTGACTGAAGCTTTCTTT. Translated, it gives CASLRRSVTEAFF. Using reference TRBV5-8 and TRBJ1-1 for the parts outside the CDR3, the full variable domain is EAGVTQSPTHLIKTRGQQATLRCSPISGHTSVYWYQQALGLGLQFLLWYDEGEERNRGNFPPRFSGRQFPNYSSELNVNALELEDSALYLCASLRRSVTEAFFGQGTRLTVV.

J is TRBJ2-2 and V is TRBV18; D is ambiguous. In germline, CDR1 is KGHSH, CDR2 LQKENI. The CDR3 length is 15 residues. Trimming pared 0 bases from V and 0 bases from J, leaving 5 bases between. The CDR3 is CASSPPRANTGELFF. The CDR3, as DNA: TGTGCCAGCTCACCACCTCGCGCGAACACCGGGGAGCTGTTTTTT.

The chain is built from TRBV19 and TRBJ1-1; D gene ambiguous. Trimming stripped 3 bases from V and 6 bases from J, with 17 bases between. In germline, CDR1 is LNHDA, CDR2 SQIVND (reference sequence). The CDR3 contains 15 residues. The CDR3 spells CASSMRRAQAAEAFF. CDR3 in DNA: TGTGCCAGTAGTATGCGCCGGGCCCAGGCGGCTGAAGCTTTCTTT.

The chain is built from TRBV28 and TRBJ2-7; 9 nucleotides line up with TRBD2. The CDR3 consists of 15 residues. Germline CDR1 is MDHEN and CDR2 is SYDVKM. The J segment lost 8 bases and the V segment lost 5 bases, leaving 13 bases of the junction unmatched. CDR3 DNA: TGTGCCAGCAGTCCCGGGCTAGCGGGACGACCCAAGCAGTACTTC. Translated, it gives CASSPGLAGRPKQYF.

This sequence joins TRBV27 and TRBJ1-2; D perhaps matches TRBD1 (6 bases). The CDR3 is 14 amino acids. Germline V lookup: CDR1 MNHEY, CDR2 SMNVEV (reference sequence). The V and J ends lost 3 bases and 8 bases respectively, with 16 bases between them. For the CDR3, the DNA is TGTGCCAGCAGTTTCGGAACAGGGCCGGGAGGCTACACCTTC. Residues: CASSFGTGPGGYTF.

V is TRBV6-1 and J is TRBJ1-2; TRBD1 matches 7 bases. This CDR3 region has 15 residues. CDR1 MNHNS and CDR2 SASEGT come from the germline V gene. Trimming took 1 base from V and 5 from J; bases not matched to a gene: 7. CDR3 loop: CASSEGMGQTYGYTF. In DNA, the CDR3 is TGTGCCAGCAGTGAAGGAATGGGACAGACTTATGGCTACACCTTC.

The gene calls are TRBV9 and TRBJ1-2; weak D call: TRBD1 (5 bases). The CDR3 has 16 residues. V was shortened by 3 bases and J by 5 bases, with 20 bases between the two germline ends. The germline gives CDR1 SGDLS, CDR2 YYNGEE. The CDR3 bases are TGTGCCAGCAGCGCGCTGGACCTTATCGGGGGATATGGCTACACCTTC. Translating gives CASSALDLIGGYGYTF.

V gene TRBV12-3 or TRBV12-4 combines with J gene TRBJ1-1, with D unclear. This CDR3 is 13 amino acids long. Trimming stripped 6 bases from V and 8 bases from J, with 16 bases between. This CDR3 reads CASSSSGRPEAFF. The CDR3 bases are TGTGCCAGCAGCTCCTCCGGGCGCCCAGAAGCTTTCTTT.

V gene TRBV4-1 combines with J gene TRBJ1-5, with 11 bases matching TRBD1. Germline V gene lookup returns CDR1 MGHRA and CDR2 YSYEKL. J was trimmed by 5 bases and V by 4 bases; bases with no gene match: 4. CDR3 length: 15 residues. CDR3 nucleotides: TGCGCCAGCAGCCCGAGGACAGGGGGCGATCAGCCCCAGCATTTT. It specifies CASSPRTGGDQPQHF.

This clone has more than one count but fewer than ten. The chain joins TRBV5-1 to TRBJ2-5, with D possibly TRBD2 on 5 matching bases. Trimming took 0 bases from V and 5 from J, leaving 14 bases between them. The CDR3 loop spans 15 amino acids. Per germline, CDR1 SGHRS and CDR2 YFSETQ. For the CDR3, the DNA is TGCGCCAGCAGCTTGGAATTCGCACTAGTGGAGACCCAGTACTTC. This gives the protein CASSLEFALVETQYF.